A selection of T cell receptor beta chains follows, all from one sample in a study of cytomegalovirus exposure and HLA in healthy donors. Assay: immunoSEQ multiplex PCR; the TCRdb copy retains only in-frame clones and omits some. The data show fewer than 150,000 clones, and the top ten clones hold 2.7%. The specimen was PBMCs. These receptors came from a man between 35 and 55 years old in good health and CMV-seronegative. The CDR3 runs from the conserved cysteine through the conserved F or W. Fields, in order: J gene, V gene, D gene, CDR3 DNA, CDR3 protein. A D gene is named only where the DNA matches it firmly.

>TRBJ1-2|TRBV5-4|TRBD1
TGTGCCAGCAGCGAGGACAGGCATTTCTATGGCTACACCTTC
CASSEDRHFYGYTF
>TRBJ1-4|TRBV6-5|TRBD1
TGTGCCAGCAGTCGACAGGGCCGCGAAAAACTGTTTTTT
CASSRQGREKLFF
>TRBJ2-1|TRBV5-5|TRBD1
TGTGCCAGCAGCTTGGAAGGGACAGAGTGGTACAATGAGCAGTTCTTC
CASSLEGTEWYNEQFF
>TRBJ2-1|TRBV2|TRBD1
TGTGCCAGCAGTGCATGGACAGGACCATCCTACAATGAGCAGTTCTTC
CASSAWTGPSYNEQFF
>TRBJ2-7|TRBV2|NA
TGTGCCAGCAGAATAGCGATTACCTACGAGCAGTACTTC
CASRIAITYEQYF
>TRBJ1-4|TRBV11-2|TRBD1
TGTGCCAGCAGCCCTACAGGGGGGAGAAATGAAAAACTGTTTTTT
CASSPTGGRNEKLFF
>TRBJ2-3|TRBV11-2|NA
TGTGCCAGCAGCTTAGAGGGGCTCAGCACAGATACGCAGTATTTT
CASSLEGLSTDTQYF
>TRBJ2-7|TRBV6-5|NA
TGTGCCAGCAGTTACTCGAGGGGGGGACTTCCAGGCGAGCAGTACTTC
CASSYSRGGLPGEQYF
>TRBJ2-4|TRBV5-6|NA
TGTGCCAGCAGCTCCTCAGGGAGGGGGGCCAAAAACATTCAGTACTTC
CASSSSGRGAKNIQYF
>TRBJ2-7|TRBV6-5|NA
TGTGCCAGCAGCCTTTTAACCGGGTATGACGAGCAGTACTTC
CASSLLTGYDEQYF
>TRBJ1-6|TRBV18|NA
TGTGCCAGCTCACTACGACAAGGCGATAATTCACCCCTCCACTTT
CASSLRQGDNSPLHF
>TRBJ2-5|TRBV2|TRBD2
TGTGCCAGCAGTGGCTGGGGGGGTGAAAGCGAGACCCAGTACTTC
CASSGWGGESETQYF
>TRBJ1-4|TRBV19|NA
TGTGCCAGTAGACAGGGATCGGAAAAACTGTTTTTT
CASRQGSEKLFF
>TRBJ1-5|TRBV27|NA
TGTGCCAGCAGTTTGGAGGCCACATCGCCAGCCCAGCATTTT
CASSLEATSPAQHF
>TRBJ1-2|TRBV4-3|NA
TGCGCCAGCAGCCAAGGGGAGGGGTCCCATAACTATGGCTACACCTTC
CASSQGEGSHNYGYTF
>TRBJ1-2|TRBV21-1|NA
TGTGCCAGCAGCTTACGACAGGCACCGCCAAACTATGGCTACACCTTC
CASSLRQAPPNYGYTF
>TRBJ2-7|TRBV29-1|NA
TGCAGCGCCCGTAAAGACAGCTCCGAGCAGTACTTC
CSARKDSSEQYF
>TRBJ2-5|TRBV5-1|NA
TGCGCCAGCAGACAGGGCTGGGGAGAGACCCAGTACTTC
CASRQGWGETQYF
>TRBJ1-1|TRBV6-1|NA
TGTGCCAGCAGTGAACAGGGAAACACTGAAGCTTTCTTT
CASSEQGNTEAFF
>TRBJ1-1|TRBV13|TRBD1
TGTGCCAGCTCTAGGGGGCCGTACACTGAAGCTTTCTTT
CASSRGPYTEAFF
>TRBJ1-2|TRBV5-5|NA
TGTGCCAGCAGCTCAGGTCGGGCGACAGGATGGGACCGGGGCTATGGCTACACCTTC
CASSSGRATGWDRGYGYTF
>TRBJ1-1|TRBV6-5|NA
TGTGCCAGCAGTTACCTCCTCGGGTTTGAAGCTTTCTTT
CASSYLLGFEAFF
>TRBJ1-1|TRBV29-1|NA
TGCAGCGTTGTATTGGCAATGAACACTGAAGCTTTCTTT
CSVVLAMNTEAFF
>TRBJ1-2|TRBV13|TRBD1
TGTGCCAGCAGCTTAGGCCTGACAGGGGGCAACCCTAACTATGGCTACACCTTC
CASSLGLTGGNPNYGYTF
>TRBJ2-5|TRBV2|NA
TGTGCCAGCAGTGATCCTAACCAAGAGACCCAGTACTTC
CASSDPNQETQYF
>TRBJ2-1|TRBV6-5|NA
TGTGCCAGCAGTCCACCATCAGTTAATGAGCAGTTCTTC
CASSPPSVNEQFF
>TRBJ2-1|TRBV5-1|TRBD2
TGCGCCAGCAGCTTAGCGGGGGGGCCGGATGAGCAGTTCTTC
CASSLAGGPDEQFF
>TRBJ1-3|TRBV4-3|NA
TGCGCCAGCAGCCAAGCCGCAGGCTATGGAAACACCATATATTTT
CASSQAAGYGNTIYF
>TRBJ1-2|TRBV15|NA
TGTGCCACCAGCAGAGATCGGTATGGCTACACCTTC
CATSRDRYGYTF
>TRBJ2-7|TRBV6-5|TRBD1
TGTGCCAGCAGTTTGGGGACAGGGGGCGAGCAGTACTTC
CASSLGTGGEQYF
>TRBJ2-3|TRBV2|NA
TGTGCCAGCATGGAGGGAACCTACACAGATACGCAGTATTTT
CASMEGTYTDTQYF
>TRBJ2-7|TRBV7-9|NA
TGTGCCAGCAGCCGAGTAACCTCGAGCTACGAGCAGTACTTC
CASSRVTSSYEQYF
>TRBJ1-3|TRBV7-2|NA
TGTGCCAGCAGCCCTGTCCCAGGGGTTGGAAACACCATATATTTT
CASSPVPGVGNTIYF
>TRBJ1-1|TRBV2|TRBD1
TGTGCCAGCAGTGAGAGGGACAGGGTAATAGTGAGCGACACTGAAGCTTTCTTT
CASSERDRVIVSDTEAFF
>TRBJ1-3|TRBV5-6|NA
TGTGCCAGCAGCTTGGCAGGGGTCTACGGAAACACCATATATTTT
CASSLAGVYGNTIYF
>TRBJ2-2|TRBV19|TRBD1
TGTGCCAGTAGTATAGGGACAGGGGGTCGTACCGGGGAGCTGTTTTTT
CASSIGTGGRTGELFF
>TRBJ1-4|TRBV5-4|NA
TGTGCCAGCAGCGAAAGGGGAGGTTTGGAAAAACTGTTTTTT
CASSERGGLEKLFF
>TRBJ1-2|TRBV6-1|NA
TGTGCCAGCAGTGGATGGGGAGGGAATGGCTACACCTTC
CASSGWGGNGYTF
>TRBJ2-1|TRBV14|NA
TGTGCCAGCAGCCAACCGGGAAATACCATACAGCAGTTCTTC
CASSQPGNTIQQFF
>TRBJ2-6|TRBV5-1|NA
TGCGCCAGCAGCGATCGACAGACTCCCCTCTCTGGGGCCAACGTCCTGACTTTC
CASSDRQTPLSGANVLTF
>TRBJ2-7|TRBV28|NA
TGTGCCAGCACCCCTACGGAGGTTAACCTCCCGCGGTACTTC
CASTPTEVNLPRYF
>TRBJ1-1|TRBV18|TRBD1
TGTGCCAGCTCACCGCTGACAGGGGACACTGAAGCTTTCTTT
CASSPLTGDTEAFF
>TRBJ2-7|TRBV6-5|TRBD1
TGTGCCAGCAGTTACCGGGACAGATACTACGAGCAGTACTTC
CASSYRDRYYEQYF
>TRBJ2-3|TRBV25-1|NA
TGTGCCAGCAGTGAAGAGAGCTATTACACAGATACGCAGTATTTT
CASSEESYYTDTQYF
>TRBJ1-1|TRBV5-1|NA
TGCGCCAGCAGCGCAGGGATGAACACTGAAGCTTTCTTT
CASSAGMNTEAFF
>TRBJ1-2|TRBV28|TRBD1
TGTGCCAGCAGTGAGACAACGACAGGGAAGGATGGCTACACCTTC
CASSETTTGKDGYTF
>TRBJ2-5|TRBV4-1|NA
TGCGCCAGCAGCCAAGTCACAGGGAGTCAAGAGACCCAGTACTTC
CASSQVTGSQETQYF
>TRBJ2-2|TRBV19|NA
TGTGCCAGTAGCGGGGGGCCCGACGCGAACACCGGGGAGCTGTTTTTT
CASSGGPDANTGELFF
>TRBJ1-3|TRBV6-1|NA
TGTGCCAGCAGGTCAGAACCCTTTGGAAACACCATATATTTT
CASRSEPFGNTIYF
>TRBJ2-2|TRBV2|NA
TGTGCCAGCACGAACGGGGCGAACACCGGGGAGCTGTTTTTT
CASTNGANTGELFF